Given below is one TCR beta chain in context. The entry originates in a study of blood T cell repertoires in COVID-19. In the study overall: Samples came from the United States, Italy and Spain, spanning acute and convalescent COVID-19. Nucleic acid was either cDNA or gDNA, and it came from T cells, B-cell-depleted T cells, or PBMCs.

The repertoire was sequenced with immunoSEQ multiplex PCR; TCRdb's copy has only in-frame clones and lacks some. The sample records some 99,000 clones, 70% to 85% being singletons. The CDR3 runs 18 residues. V shed 6 bases and J 2 bases; nucleotides not matched to a gene: 16. Germline V CDR1 and CDR2: LNHDA, SQIVND (reference sequence). The sequenced material came from peripheral blood. The sequence was collected from a woman at least 80 years old with active or convalescent COVID-19. The chain links TRBV19 to TRBJ2-1, with 7 bases aligning to TRBD2. This chain's CDR3 is CASSTTRAAGTTYNEQFF. CDR3 sequence (DNA): TGTGCCAGTAGCACCACTCGGGCAGCCGGGACTACCTACAATGAGCAGTTCTTC.